What follows are 6 T cell receptor beta chains derived from one specimen sequenced in a study of CD8 T cells in Susac syndrome. After extraction with the RNeasy kit, about 0.5 to 1 ug of the RNA was reverse transcribed using random hexamers. TCRdb passed the immunoSEQ multiplex PCR reads through MiXCR, listing each CDR3 protein once. The sample yields roughly 200,000 distinct CDR3 sequences, about 94% seen once. Sample: CD4+ T cells from PBMCs. The source is a human donor in good health.

This chain links TRBV27 with TRBJ1-2; D remains unclear. Germline values: CDR1 MNHEY, CDR2 SMNVEV (reference sequence). CDR3 length: 13 amino acids. Between the trimmed V and J ends, which lost 8 bases and 0 bases, there was a span of 10 bases. The CDR3 sequence is CASRRLTNYGYTF. The CDR3 DNA follows: TGTGCCAGCCGGAGACTCACTAACTATGGCTACACCTTC.

The chain is built from TRBV28 and TRBJ2-7, with TRBD2 matching 7 bases. J lost 0 bases, V lost 4 bases, and 6 bases had no gene match. CDR1 MDHEN and CDR2 SYDVKM come from the germline V gene. The CDR3 loop spans 15 amino acids. CDR3 residues: CASSSVSGHSYEQYF. The CDR3 DNA sequence: TGTGCCAGCAGTTCCGTTAGCGGGCACTCCTACGAGCAGTACTTC.

The chain links TRBV20-1 to TRBJ2-1, with 10 bases matching TRBD2. V lost 5 bases and J lost 4; bases outside the gene matches: 5. CDR3 length: 14 amino acids. CDR1 is DFQATT, CDR2 SNEGSKA, per germline (reference sequence). CDR3 loop: CSAASGRDYNEQFF. CDR3 coding DNA: TGCAGTGCTGCGAGCGGGAGGGATTACAATGAGCAGTTCTTC.

The chain joins TRBV24-1 to TRBJ1-2, with D possibly being TRBD1 (5 bases). The CDR3 is made up of 14 amino acids. In germline, CDR1 is KGHDR, CDR2 SFDVKD. With 4 bases removed from V and 0 bases from J, the gap between germline ends came to 8 bases. This chain's CDR3 is CATSEETANYGYTF. In DNA form, the CDR3 reads TGTGCCACCAGTGAAGAGACAGCTAACTATGGCTACACCTTC.

The rearrangement joins TRBV30 to TRBJ1-4; D remains ambiguous. Germline V gene lookup returns CDR1 GTSNPN and CDR2 SVGIG (reference sequence). The CDR3 is 12 residues long. V lost 6 bases to trimming and J lost 4 bases, with 9 bases between them. CDR3 amino acids: CACHGRNEKLFF. As DNA, the CDR3 is TGTGCCTGCCACGGGCGTAATGAAAAACTGTTTTTT.

This clonotype was counted a single time. The chain links TRBV7-2 to TRBJ2-1, with TRBD1 matching over 7 bases. J was trimmed by 0 bases and V by 1 base; bases with no gene match: 9. The CDR3 has 18 amino acids. Per germline, CDR1 SGHTA and CDR2 FQGNSA. CDR3 nucleotides: TGTGCCAGCAGCTTAGTCCCGGGACAGCCGAGCTCCTACAATGAGCAGTTCTTC. This codes for CASSLVPGQPSSYNEQFF.